What follows are 13 T cell receptor beta chains derived from one specimen sequenced in a study of blood T cell repertoires in COVID-19. Profiling relied on immunoSEQ multiplex PCR, and the TCRdb table lists in-frame clones only, not all of them. Of around 100,000 clones listed, over 70% were seen once; the top ten hold 10% to 15%. Sequenced material: peripheral blood. The receptor set was obtained from a human donor in a cohort sampled during active or convalescent COVID-19.

The gene calls are TRBV11-2 and TRBJ1-1; D unresolved. The CDR3 length is 14 residues. V gave up 0 bases and J gave up 6 bases, with 11 bases separating them. From germline, CDR1 is SGHAT and CDR2 FQNNGV. The CDR3 spells CASSLDLPVPEAFF. Written as DNA, the CDR3 is TGTGCCAGCAGCTTAGATCTACCTGTCCCTGAAGCTTTCTTT.

The J gene is TRBJ1-5, the V gene TRBV19; D possibly corresponds to TRBD1 (5 bases). The CDR3 is 14 amino acids. Trimming stripped 3 bases from V and 11 bases from J, with 17 bases between. The V gene's germline CDR1 is LNHDA and CDR2 SQIVND (reference sequence). The CDR3 spells CASSILDSPRTQHF. CDR3 DNA sequence: TGTGCCAGTAGTATTCTCGACAGTCCAAGGACCCAGCATTTT.

The chain has TRBV18 and TRBJ2-7; 11 bases are shared with TRBD1. The V segment lost 3 bases and the J segment 6 bases; nucleotides outside the gene matches: 7. The CDR3 spans 15 residues. The germline V gene encodes CDR1 KGHSH and CDR2 LQKENI. CDR3: CASSPGTGGLLEQYF. CDR3 DNA: TGTGCCAGCTCACCCGGGACAGGGGGTCTTCTCGAGCAGTACTTC.

The chain recombines TRBV28 with TRBJ1-4; 8 bases agree with TRBD1. Trimming at V came to 1 base and at J to 7 bases, leaving 5 bases not matched to a gene. Germline-derived CDR1 and CDR2 are MDHEN and SYDVKM. The CDR3 runs 15 residues. CDR3 protein: CASSLLAGGPEKLFF. The CDR3 coding sequence is TGTGCCAGCAGTTTATTGGCAGGGGGCCCTGAAAAACTGTTTTTT.

The rearrangement uses TRBV27 and TRBJ1-4; TRBD1 might be the D (5 bases). Trimming stripped 3 bases from V and 11 bases from J, with 16 bases between. The CDR3 sequence is 14 residues long. Germline CDR1 MNHEY, CDR2 SMNVEV (reference sequence). The CDR3 reads CASSFGKGVGKLFF. In DNA, the CDR3 is TGTGCCAGCAGTTTTGGGAAAGGGGTGGGGAAACTGTTTTTT.

CDR3 sequence (DNA): TGTGCCAGCAGAGGGACAGGGGCCTCCGGGGAGCTGTTTTTT. Encoded protein: CASRGTGASGELFF. The chain uses TRBV4-2 and TRBJ2-2; 10 positions match TRBD1. In germline, CDR1 is LGHNA, CDR2 YNFKEQ. Trimming took 6 bases from V and 6 from J; bases not matched to a gene: 4. This CDR3 has 14 amino acids.

J is TRBJ1-5 and V is TRBV18; no definite D call. The CDR3 loop spans 15 amino acids. Trimming removed 1 base from V and 4 bases from J, with 11 bases in between. Germline values: CDR1 KGHSH, CDR2 LQKENI. The chain's CDR3 is CASSPQGAGNQPQHF. The CDR3 DNA follows: TGTGCCAGCTCACCACAGGGAGCCGGGAATCAGCCCCAGCATTTT.

The chain uses TRBV27 and TRBJ1-5; D is possibly TRBD1 (5 bases). In germline, CDR1 is MNHEY, CDR2 SMNVEV (reference sequence). V was cut by 3 bases and J by 4 bases, with 7 bases left in between. The CDR3 is made up of 13 amino acids. CDR3 nucleotides: TGTGCCAGCAGTTTTGGGGGGAATCAGCCCCAGCATTTT. Protein: CASSFGGNQPQHF.

This chain connects TRBV5-6 to TRBJ1-1, with a tentative D call TRBD1 (5 bases). The CDR3 sequence is 16 residues long. Trimming took off 0 bases at V and 0 bases at J, with 12 bases between the two ends. Germline V gives CDR1 SGHDT, CDR2 YYEEEE. The CDR3 protein is CASSLAGGIMNTEAFF. The CDR3, as DNA: TGTGCCAGCAGCTTGGCCGGGGGAATAATGAACACTGAAGCTTTCTTT.

The chain is built from TRBV10-3 and TRBJ2-7, with TRBD1 matching 8 bases. CDR1 and CDR2 from the germline V gene are ENHRY and SYGVKD. Trimming at V came to 6 bases and at J to 4 bases, leaving 11 bases not matched to a gene. The CDR3 extends over 15 amino acids. The CDR3, as DNA: TGTGCCATCAGGGGGACAGGCGGTGTTTCTTACGAGCAGTACTTC. It codes for CAIRGTGGVSYEQYF.

The rearrangement joins TRBV7-9 to TRBJ1-6; no reliable D call. CDR1 is SEHNR and CDR2 is FQNEAQ in the germline V gene (reference sequence). This CDR3 has 13 amino acids. V gave up 0 bases and J gave up 8 bases, with 5 bases separating them. CDR3 bases: TGTGCCAGCAGCTTAGCGCGGGATTCACCCCTCCACTTT. Translated, it gives CASSLARDSPLHF.

The chain links TRBV11-3 to TRBJ1-6; TRBD1 matches at 8 bases. V gave up 0 bases and J gave up 3 bases; unmatched junction bases: 1. The germline V gene encodes CDR1 SGHNT and CDR2 YENEEA. This CDR3 comprises 16 residues. The CDR3, as DNA: TGTGCCAGCAGCTTAGATGGGACAGGCTATAATTCACCCCTCCACTTT. As protein: CASSLDGTGYNSPLHF.

This clone came up a few times. V and J are TRBV19 and TRBJ1-2, with D perhaps TRBD1 (6 bases). Germline CDR1 reads LNHDA; CDR2 reads SQIVND (reference sequence). The CDR3 loop spans 15 amino acids. V gave up 0 bases and J gave up 1 base, with 9 bases separating them. The CDR3 sequence is CASSIDQDSNYGYTF. The CDR3 bases are TGTGCCAGTAGTATAGATCAGGACAGTAACTATGGCTACACCTTC.